The entry below gives a single T cell receptor beta chain sequence along with its context. Here immunoSEQ multiplex PCR was the method, and the copy in TCRdb shows in-frame clones only, minus some. The sample lists a few hundred thousand clones, 75% to 90% occurring once. The data are from a study of blood T cell repertoires in COVID-19. The germline V gene has CDR1 SGHNT and CDR2 YYREEE (reference sequence). This CDR3 is built from 16 residues. The V end lost 1 base, the J end lost 0 bases, and 10 bases lay between the germline ends. V usage is TRBV5-4 and J usage is TRBJ2-2; D gene unclear. The TCR was taken from a woman younger than 30 in a cohort exposed to, infected with or recovered from COVID-19 (not recorded which). The sample comprised PBMCs or T cells enriched from blood (not recorded which). CDR3 sequence: CASSLFLETNTGELFF. CDR3 DNA: TGTGCCAGCAGCTTGTTCCTAGAAACGAACACCGGGGAGCTGTTTTTT. Looking up the rest from reference TRBV5-4 and TRBJ2-2 gives the full variable domain: ETGVTQSPTHLIKTRGQQVTLRCSSQSGHNTVSWYQQALGQGPQFIFQYYREEENGRGNFPPRFSGLQFPNYSSELNVNALELDDSALYLCASSLFLETNTGELFFGEGSRLTVL.